The 26 T cell receptor beta chains below all came from one sample that was sequenced in a study of cytomegalovirus exposure and HLA in healthy donors. PCR primers comprised 60 Vbeta and 13 Jbeta primers. Clones were sequenced by immunoSEQ multiplex PCR, and TCRdb holds only the in-frame ones, with some missing. The sample lists more than 65,000 clones; almost 80% were seen once. The sequenced sample consisted of PBMCs. Source of these receptors: a woman between 40 and 50 years old in good health and CMV-seropositive.

The genes are TRBV5-1 and TRBJ1-2; no definite D call. This CDR3 is built from 14 residues. Trimming shortened V by 4 bases and J by 2 bases, and 12 bases separated the two germline ends. From germline, CDR1 is SGHRS and CDR2 YFSETQ. Here the CDR3 reads CASSLQQTNYGYTF. In nucleotides, the CDR3 is TGCGCCAGCAGCCTACAGCAAACAAACTATGGCTACACCTTC.

V and J are TRBV6-5 and TRBJ2-5; 10 nucleotides align to TRBD1. The J call may be incorrect, as the DNA end agrees better with TRBJ2-7. CDR1 is MNHEY, CDR2 SVGAGI, per germline. This CDR3 has 15 residues. CDR3: CASSIGGQGQYEQYF. The CDR3 nucleotides are TGTGCCAGCAGTATCGGGGGACAGGGGCAATACGAGCAGTACTTC.

The gene calls are TRBV5-6 and TRBJ1-2; D possibly corresponds to TRBD1 (5 bases). CDR1 is SGHDT, CDR2 YYEEEE, per germline. The germline V and J ends were trimmed by 0 bases and 4 bases, with 13 bases remaining between them. The CDR3 sequence is 15 residues long. Written as DNA, the CDR3 is TGTGCCAGCAGCTTGGTGGGGCAGAACAGCTATGGCTACACCTTC. It encodes CASSLVGQNSYGYTF. The full variable domain, with the rest looked up from reference TRBV5-6 and TRBJ1-2, is DAGVTQSPTHLIKTRGQQVTLRCSPKSGHDTVSWYQQALGQGPQFIFQYYEEEERQRGNFPDRFSGHQFPNYSSELNVNALLLGDSALYLCASSLVGQNSYGYTFGSGTRLTVV.

V is TRBV4-2 and J is TRBJ1-1; no reliable D call. The CDR3 sequence is 16 residues long. V dropped 0 bases and J dropped 3 bases, with 14 bases sitting between them. Germline V gene lookup returns CDR1 LGHNA and CDR2 YNFKEQ. The CDR3 region has the DNA TGTGCCAGCAGCCAAGAAGGAAACGGGATGCACACTGAAGCTTTCTTT. Protein product: CASSQEGNGMHTEAFF.

V and J are TRBV15 and TRBJ2-7, with 8 bases fitting TRBD1. The junction had 0 bases not matched to a gene; V was cut back by 3 bases and J by 5 bases. The CDR3 is 12 residues long. CDR1 is LNHNV and CDR2 is YYDKDF in the germline V gene (reference sequence). The CDR3 bases are TGTGCCACCAGCAGGACAGGGGACGAGCAGTACTTC. This sequence encodes CATSRTGDEQYF.

The V call is TRBV5-6, the J call TRBJ2-3; 9 nucleotides line up with TRBD1. J lost 1 base, V lost 4 bases, and 4 bases had no gene match. The CDR3 has 15 amino acids. CDR1 is SGHDT, CDR2 YYEEEE, per germline. Here the CDR3 reads CASSADRGGTDTQYF. The CDR3 DNA is TGTGCCAGCAGCGCGGACAGGGGAGGCACAGATACGCAGTATTTT.

The sample holds a few counts of this clone. This rearrangement joins TRBV30 to TRBJ2-5; D remains unclear. The V end was cut by 0 bases, the J end by 4 bases, with 9 bases between. CDR1 is GTSNPN, CDR2 SVGIG, per germline (reference sequence). The CDR3 length is 13 residues. The CDR3 loop reads CAWSVIYRETQYF. CDR3 in DNA: TGTGCCTGGAGTGTAATCTACCGAGAGACCCAGTACTTC. Complete variable domain (other parts from reference TRBV30 and TRBJ2-5): SQTIHQWPATLVQPVGSPLSLECTVEGTSNPNLYWYRQAAGRGLQLLFYSVGIGQISSEVPQNLSASRPQDRQFILSSKKLLLSDSGFYLCAWSVIYRETQYFGPGTRLLVL.

V and J are TRBV6-5 and TRBJ2-4; possible D gene TRBD1, 6 bases. Germline V gives CDR1 MNHEY, CDR2 SVGAGI. Trimming shortened V by 2 bases and J by 2 bases, and 7 bases separated the two germline ends. The CDR3 is 14 amino acids. The CDR3 nucleotides read TGTGCCAGCAGTTACAGGGGGTCCAAAAACATTCAGTACTTC. Amino acids: CASSYRGSKNIQYF.

The chain combines TRBV18 with TRBJ2-1; 13 nucleotides line up with TRBD2. Germline V CDR1 and CDR2: KGHSH, LQKENI. The CDR3 consists of 19 residues. The junction had 6 bases not matched to a gene; V was cut back by 1 base and J by 0 bases. This CDR3 reads CASSPLGLAGKSSYNEQFF. As DNA, the CDR3 is TGTGCCAGCTCACCACTGGGACTAGCGGGGAAAAGCTCCTACAATGAGCAGTTCTTC.

The chain is built from TRBV29-1 and TRBJ1-1; tentatively, D is TRBD1 (6 bases). CDR3 length: 11 amino acids. The germline V gene has CDR1 SQVTM and CDR2 ANQGSEA. As DNA, the CDR3 is TGCAGTACCCTAGGACAGACTGAAGCTTTCTTT. It codes for CSTLGQTEAFF.

This clone was recorded a few times. This chain links TRBV6-6 with TRBJ2-1; the match to TRBD2 covers 7 bases. V lost 7 bases, J lost 6 bases, and 12 bases stayed unmatched. CDR3 size: 15 residues. Germline assignment: CDR1 MNHNY and CDR2 SVGAGI (reference sequence). The CDR3 spells CASTDMGGRANEQFF. Here the CDR3 DNA reads TGTGCCAGCACCGACATGGGGGGGAGGGCCAATGAGCAGTTCTTC.

This chain links TRBV28 with TRBJ2-3; TRBD2 agrees at 9 bases. V gave up 5 bases and J gave up 2 bases; unmatched junction bases: 8. From germline, CDR1 is MDHEN and CDR2 SYDVKM. This CDR3 region has 16 residues. The CDR3 DNA reads TGTGCCAGCAGTCACTCTATAGCGGGAGCCACAGATACGCAGTATTTT. This codes for CASSHSIAGATDTQYF.

This chain links TRBV7-9 with TRBJ2-1, with D unresolved. V shed 4 bases and J shed 9 bases, with 10 bases lying between them. Germline V gene lookup returns CDR1 SEHNR and CDR2 FQNEAQ (reference sequence). The CDR3 length is 12 residues. The CDR3 is CASSSANSEQFF. CDR3 DNA: TGTGCCAGCAGCTCGGCCAACAGTGAGCAGTTCTTC. The whole variable domain, remainder taken from reference TRBV7-9 and TRBJ2-1, is DTGVSQNPRHKITKRGQNVTFRCDPISEHNRLYWYRQTLGQGPEFLTYFQNEAQLEKSRLLSDRFSAERPKGSFSTLEIQRTEQGDSAMYLCASSSANSEQFFGPGTRLTVL.

V is TRBV15 and J is TRBJ1-1; no clear D gene. Germline CDR1 LNHNV, CDR2 YYDKDF (reference sequence). This CDR3 comprises 14 residues. V was pared by 1 base and J by 1 base, with 7 bases between. Here the CDR3 reads CATSRGSGNTEAFF. CDR3 coding DNA: TGTGCCACCAGCAGAGGAAGCGGGAACACTGAAGCTTTCTTT.

The chain is built from TRBV7-9 and TRBJ2-7; possible D gene TRBD1, 5 bases. Trimming removed 5 bases from V and 2 bases from J, with 16 bases in between. Germline V gene sequence: CDR1 SEHNR, CDR2 FQNEAQ (reference sequence). This CDR3 spans 15 amino acids. This CDR3 reads CASSKKGDGTYEQYF. DNA of the CDR3: TGTGCCAGCAGCAAAAAAGGGGATGGGACCTACGAGCAGTACTTC.

The chain has TRBV6-1 and TRBJ2-4; D is perhaps TRBD2 (7 bases). Germline lookup yields CDR1 MNHNS and CDR2 SASEGT. The CDR3 sequence is 14 residues long. Trimming stripped 0 bases from V and 13 bases from J, with 16 bases between. In DNA form, the CDR3 reads TGTGCCAGCAGTGAAGCGCTCGGGGGGCGAAACCAGTACTTC. It is translated as CASSEALGGRNQYF.

J is TRBJ2-2 and V is TRBV5-6; D might be TRBD2 (6 bases). The CDR3 length is 15 residues. Trimming stripped 4 bases from V and 5 bases from J, with 15 bases between. The germline CDR1 and CDR2 sequences are SGHDT and YYEEEE. The DNA of the CDR3 is TGTGCCAGCAGCCTGGAGGGATCGGGGACCGGGGAGCTGTTTTTT. Translated: CASSLEGSGTGELFF. The variable domain in full, with the rest retrieved from reference TRBV5-6 and TRBJ2-2, is DAGVTQSPTHLIKTRGQQVTLRCSPKSGHDTVSWYQQALGQGPQFIFQYYEEEERQRGNFPDRFSGHQFPNYSSELNVNALLLGDSALYLCASSLEGSGTGELFFGEGSRLTVL.

This chain links TRBV29-1 with TRBJ2-5; 11 bases fit TRBD2. The end of the DNA aligns better with TRBJ2-7, so the J call may be wrong. The CDR3 consists of 15 residues. In germline, CDR1 is SQVTM, CDR2 ANQGSEA. The CDR3 region is CSVEEGLAGGNEQYF. CDR3 DNA: TGCAGCGTTGAAGAGGGGCTAGCGGGAGGTAACGAGCAGTACTTC.

This clone was observed a few times. J is TRBJ2-3 and V is TRBV19, with TRBD2 identical over 7 bases. Germline CDR1 reads LNHDA; CDR2 reads SQIVND (reference sequence). The CDR3 consists of 13 residues. J gave up 2 bases and V 6 bases, and 2 bases lay outside the gene matches. The CDR3 loop is CASRGTTTDTQYF. In DNA form, the CDR3 reads TGTGCCAGTAGGGGGACTACCACAGATACGCAGTATTTT.

This chain connects TRBV4-2 to TRBJ1-6, with 8 bases fitting TRBD1. CDR3 length equals 19 residues. Trimming removed 0 bases from V and 7 bases from J; junction bases left unmatched: 14. CDR1 and CDR2 (germline): LGHNA, YNFKEQ. The CDR3 reads CASSQEHRGGQGLNSPLHF. The DNA of the CDR3 is TGTGCCAGCAGCCAAGAACACCGCGGAGGACAGGGACTCAATTCACCCCTCCACTTT.

The chain joins TRBV19 to TRBJ2-4, with 7 bases that match TRBD2. From germline, CDR1 is LNHDA and CDR2 SQIVND (reference sequence). V lost 5 bases, J lost 1 base, and 8 bases stayed unmatched. This CDR3 contains 16 residues. The CDR3, as DNA: TGTGCCAGTAGTCCCCACCGTAGCGGGGCCAAAAACATTCAGTACTTC. This sequence encodes CASSPHRSGAKNIQYF.

This clone was found a few times. The chain couples TRBV9 to TRBJ1-1, with TRBD1 matching over 8 bases. With V trimmed by 0 bases and J by 7 bases, 5 bases remained unmatched. CDR3 length equals 14 residues. CDR1 is SGDLS and CDR2 is YYNGEE in the germline V gene. CDR3 nucleotides: TGTGCCAGCAGCGTAGCCCCGACAGGGGATGAAGCTTTCTTT. This encodes CASSVAPTGDEAFF.

The J gene is TRBJ1-1, the V gene TRBV2; D is unresolved. V lost 3 bases and J 10 bases, leaving 12 bases between the germline ends. The germline V gene has CDR1 SNHLY and CDR2 FYNNEI. The CDR3 sequence is 12 residues long. CDR3 nucleotides: TGTGCCAGCAGTGACCCTCGGCGCGGAGCTTTCTTT. This gives the protein CASSDPRRGAFF.

In this sample, this clone turned up once. This CDR3 is CASSEMNTEAFF. The CDR3 DNA reads TGTGCCAGCAGTGAGATGAACACTGAAGCTTTCTTT. The rearrangement uses TRBV6-6 and TRBJ1-1; D is unclear. This CDR3 contains 12 residues. Germline V lookup: CDR1 MNHNY, CDR2 SVGAGI (reference sequence). Trimming took 5 bases from V and 0 from J, leaving 4 bases between them.

V usage is TRBV28 and J usage is TRBJ2-7; D is undetermined. Trimming removed 8 bases at V and 2 bases at J, with 16 bases between. The CDR3 is 14 residues long. Germline CDR1 and CDR2: MDHEN and SYDVKM. CDR3 in amino acids: CASGPVGSTYEQYF. The CDR3 nucleotides are TGTGCCAGCGGGCCAGTGGGCAGCACCTACGAGCAGTACTTC.

V gene TRBV9 combines with J gene TRBJ2-2; the D gene is possibly TRBD2 (5 bases). The germline V gene encodes CDR1 SGDLS and CDR2 YYNGEE. CDR3 length: 16 residues. V shed 0 bases and J shed 7 bases, with 16 bases lying between them. Here the CDR3 DNA reads TGTGCCAGCAGCGTAGGCGGCGGGTTTTCGGGCGGGGAGCTGTTTTTT. The encoded protein is CASSVGGGFSGGELFF.